A single sample gave rise to the 32 T cell receptor beta chains below, sequenced in a study of siplizumab effects on memory and regulatory T cells. Method: immunoSEQ multiplex PCR; TCRdb's copy keeps in-frame clones and lacks some. The sample lists over 85,000 clones, around 97% occurring once. Sequencing was done on a sample of naive CD4+ T cells sorted from blood. The receptors were gathered from a human donor in good health.

This chain joins TRBV14 and TRBJ2-3; the D gene is possibly TRBD2 (5 bases). With 4 bases removed from V and 3 bases from J, the gap between germline ends came to 8 bases. CDR3 length: 13 amino acids. CDR1 is SGHDN, CDR2 FVKESK, per germline. The CDR3 DNA follows: TGTGCCAGCAGCCTAGGACTTACAGATACGCAGTATTTT. It encodes CASSLGLTDTQYF.

The chain links TRBV5-6 to TRBJ1-1; possibly TRBD1 for D (5 bases). V was clipped by 4 bases and J by 3 bases, with 13 bases between them. The CDR3 contains 14 residues. Germline V CDR1 and CDR2: SGHDT, YYEEEE. The CDR3 spells CASSRQTVHTEAFF. CDR3 DNA: TGTGCCAGCAGCAGACAGACGGTCCACACTGAAGCTTTCTTT.

The chain has TRBV5-4 and TRBJ2-7, with a tentative D call TRBD2 (6 bases). CDR1 and CDR2 (germline): SGHNT, YYREEE (reference sequence). Trimming stripped 1 base from V and 4 bases from J, with 12 bases between. The CDR3 covers 14 residues. CDR3 sequence: CASSLTGGRYEQYF. DNA for the CDR3: TGTGCCAGCAGCTTGACCGGGGGAAGGTACGAGCAGTACTTC. The variable domain in full, with the rest retrieved from reference TRBV5-4 and TRBJ2-7, is ETGVTQSPTHLIKTRGQQVTLRCSSQSGHNTVSWYQQALGQGPQFIFQYYREEENGRGNFPPRFSGLQFPNYSSELNVNALELDDSALYLCASSLTGGRYEQYFGPGTRLTVT.

The chain recombines TRBV7-9 with TRBJ1-1, with TRBD1 identical over 7 bases. Unmatched junction bases numbered 9, after V lost 1 base and J lost 4 bases. There are 16 residues in the CDR3. CDR1 is SEHNR and CDR2 is FQNEAQ in the germline V gene (reference sequence). CDR3 nucleotides: TGTGCCAGCAGCTTAGGGCTTTACAGGGGCCGCACTGAAGCTTTCTTT. Its protein product is CASSLGLYRGRTEAFF. Filled out from reference TRBV7-9 and TRBJ1-1, the complete variable domain reads DTGVSQNPRHKITKRGQNVTFRCDPISEHNRLYWYRQTLGQGPEFLTYFQNEAQLEKSRLLSDRFSAERPKGSFSTLEIQRTEQGDSAMYLCASSLGLYRGRTEAFFGQGTRLTVV.

The genes are TRBV7-9 and TRBJ2-7; no reliable D call. Germline lookup yields CDR1 SEHNR and CDR2 FQNEAQ (reference sequence). The CDR3 covers 14 residues. Between the trimmed V and J ends, which lost 1 base and 1 base, there was a span of 8 bases. CDR3 residues: CASSLVLGSYEQYF. The DNA for the CDR3 is TGTGCCAGCAGCTTAGTATTGGGGTCCTACGAGCAGTACTTC.

V and J are TRBV5-4 and TRBJ1-1; D not resolved. CDR1 is SGHNT and CDR2 is YYREEE in the germline V gene (reference sequence). With 0 bases removed from V and 8 bases from J, the gap between germline ends came to 11 bases. The CDR3 is 13 amino acids. CDR3: CASSLGSRKEAFF. In DNA, the CDR3 is TGTGCCAGCAGCTTGGGGAGCCGGAAAGAAGCTTTCTTT. Together with reference TRBV5-4 and TRBJ1-1, the CDR3 gives the full variable domain: ETGVTQSPTHLIKTRGQQVTLRCSSQSGHNTVSWYQQALGQGPQFIFQYYREEENGRGNFPPRFSGLQFPNYSSELNVNALELDDSALYLCASSLGSRKEAFFGQGTRLTVV.

As DNA, the CDR3 is TGTGCCAGCAGCCGGGTCGGGACTAGCGGGGGGGGCGCTACGCAGTATTTT. It specifies CASSRVGTSGGGATQYF. The chain uses TRBV7-2 and TRBJ2-3; the match to TRBD2 covers 16 bases. The CDR3 totals 17 residues. The V gene's germline CDR1 is SGHTA and CDR2 FQGNSA. After removal of 5 bases from V and 8 bases from J, the junction contained 10 bases not matched to a gene.

This chain links TRBV5-1 with TRBJ1-6, with unresolved D. The CDR3 extends over 13 amino acids. Trimming pared 4 bases from V and 10 bases from J, leaving 12 bases between. Germline V CDR1 and CDR2: SGHRS, YFSETQ. CDR3 residues: CASSAIGGSPLHF. The CDR3 region has the DNA TGCGCCAGCAGCGCCATCGGTGGCTCACCCCTCCACTTT.

The rearrangement links TRBV4-1 to TRBJ2-1; 9 nucleotides agree with TRBD2. With V trimmed by 2 bases and J by 3 bases, 2 bases remained unmatched. The CDR3 has 15 residues. Germline V gives CDR1 MGHRA, CDR2 YSYEKL. The CDR3 region has the DNA TGCGCCAGCAGCCAACCAGCGGGGGGCTACAATGAGCAGTTCTTC. Translation: CASSQPAGGYNEQFF.

V gene TRBV29-1 combines with J gene TRBJ1-2, with D maybe TRBD1 (5 bases). The CDR3 has 11 residues. The V end lost 7 bases, the J end lost 4 bases, and 10 bases lay between the germline ends. Germline lookup yields CDR1 SQVTM and CDR2 ANQGSEA. CDR3 in amino acids: CSGRDGYGYTF. The DNA of the CDR3 is TGCAGCGGGAGGGACGGCTATGGCTACACCTTC.

This clone has only one observation. The rearrangement uses TRBV9 and TRBJ2-4; D uncertain. This CDR3 has 16 residues. Trimming left V 1 base short and J 0 bases short, with 11 bases between. The germline V gene has CDR1 SGDLS and CDR2 YYNGEE. Here the CDR3 DNA reads TGTGCCAGCAGCGTAATGGGATCACTAGCCAAAAACATTCAGTACTTC. This translates into CASSVMGSLAKNIQYF.

The table lists this clone with a count of one. The V gene is TRBV5-4, the J gene TRBJ2-4; D is possibly TRBD2 (6 bases). Trimming removed 4 bases at V and 1 base at J, with 21 bases between. CDR1 is SGHNT and CDR2 is YYREEE in the germline V gene (reference sequence). The length of the CDR3 is 18 residues. CDR3 in amino acids: CASSGPREALGAKNIQYF. The CDR3 DNA reads as TGTGCCAGCAGCGGCCCGAGGGAGGCTTTGGGCGCCAAAAACATTCAGTACTTC.

This rearrangement joins TRBV2 to TRBJ2-7, with 12 bases matching TRBD2. Trimming took 3 bases from V and 5 from J; bases not matched to a gene: 11. CDR3 size: 17 residues. Germline loops: CDR1 SNHLY, CDR2 FYNNEI. The CDR3 is CASSDRLAGETPHEQYF. For the CDR3, the DNA is TGTGCCAGCAGTGACAGACTAGCGGGGGAAACCCCCCACGAGCAGTACTTC.

This clone was observed a single time. This chain joins TRBV18 and TRBJ1-5; TRBD1 is a possible D gene (5 bases). Trimming took 3 bases from V and 2 from J, leaving 11 bases between them. CDR3 length: 15 amino acids. Germline assignment: CDR1 KGHSH and CDR2 LQKENI. As DNA, the CDR3 is TGTGCCAGCTCACCGACAGAGGGACGCAATCAGCCCCAGCATTTT. Amino acid sequence: CASSPTEGRNQPQHF. The complete variable domain, with remaining parts taken from reference TRBV18 and TRBJ1-5, reads NAGVMQNPRHLVRRRGQEARLRCSPMKGHSHVYWYRQLPEEGLKFMVYLQKENIIDESGMPKERFSAEFPKEGPSILRIQQVVRGDSAAYFCASSPTEGRNQPQHFGDGTRLSIL.

This sequence joins TRBV18 and TRBJ2-3; D remains unclear. The length of the CDR3 is 14 residues. Germline CDR1 is KGHSH and CDR2 is LQKENI. The V gene lost 3 bases and the J gene lost 2 bases, with 9 bases spanning the gap. Written as DNA, the CDR3 is TGTGCCAGCTCACCCTGGCAGAACACAGATACGCAGTATTTT. It yields the protein CASSPWQNTDTQYF.

The gene calls are TRBV7-3 and TRBJ2-1; no definite D call. The V gene's germline CDR1 is SGHTA and CDR2 FQGTGA. V was trimmed by 5 bases and J by 8 bases, leaving 13 bases between them. This CDR3 has 13 amino acids. CDR3 nucleotides: TGTGCCAGCAGCCTCGGTGGGATGGATGAGCAGTTCTTC. This sequence encodes CASSLGGMDEQFF.

The V call is TRBV5-1, the J call TRBJ2-5; D tentatively reads TRBD1 or TRBD2 (5 bases each). The germline V and J ends were trimmed by 5 bases and 0 bases, with 17 bases remaining between them. Per the germline V gene, CDR1 is SGHRS and CDR2 is YFSETQ. This CDR3 is 16 amino acids long. The CDR3: CASSWTGTGHQETQYF. For the CDR3, the DNA is TGCGCCAGCAGTTGGACCGGGACGGGGCACCAAGAGACCCAGTACTTC.

This chain links TRBV7-3 with TRBJ2-5, with 8 bases fitting TRBD2. CDR1 is SGHTA and CDR2 is FQGTGA in the germline V gene. J gave up 4 bases and V 2 bases, and 3 bases lay outside the gene matches. This CDR3 has 14 residues. CDR3 residues: CASSLAGGPETQYF. DNA of the CDR3: TGTGCCAGCAGCTTAGCGGGAGGACCAGAGACCCAGTACTTC.

The chain has TRBV5-3 and TRBJ2-3, with D perhaps matching TRBD1 or TRBD2 (5 bases each). TRBV5-3 is designated an ORF whose function remains uncertain. The V end was cut by 3 bases, the J end by 2 bases, with 16 bases between. The CDR3 extends over 16 amino acids. The CDR3 nucleotides are TGTGCCAGAAGCTCTCCTCGCAGGGAGTTCACAGATACGCAGTATTTT. Translated, it gives CARSSPRREFTDTQYF.

The CDR3 loop reads CASSPWRGSDEQFF. CDR3 coding DNA: TGTGCCAGCTCACCATGGCGGGGGTCAGATGAGCAGTTCTTC. V gene TRBV18 combines with J gene TRBJ2-1, with TRBD2 identical over 7 bases. Germline values: CDR1 KGHSH, CDR2 LQKENI. This CDR3 comprises 14 residues. With 2 bases clipped from V and 8 bases from J, the junction kept 6 bases outside the gene matches.

This chain uses TRBV27 with TRBJ2-3; the match to TRBD2 covers 7 bases. CDR1 is MNHEY, CDR2 SMNVEV, per germline (reference sequence). CDR3 length: 15 amino acids. Trimming took 5 bases from V and 4 from J; bases not matched to a gene: 9. The CDR3 DNA reads TGTGCCAGCAGTGGCCAAGCTAGCGGCGCAGATACGCAGTATTTT. The encoded protein is CASSGQASGADTQYF.

The genes are TRBV18 and TRBJ2-7; 10 bases align to TRBD1. CDR1 is KGHSH, CDR2 LQKENI, per germline. With V trimmed by 5 bases and J by 4 bases, 8 bases remained unmatched. The CDR3 is made up of 15 amino acids. This CDR3 is CASSDDRGRKYEQYF. DNA of the CDR3: TGTGCCAGCTCAGATGACAGGGGGCGCAAGTACGAGCAGTACTTC.

V gene TRBV7-3 combines with J gene TRBJ1-1; TRBD1 matches 11 bases. V shed 0 bases and J 4 bases; nucleotides not matched to a gene: 1. This CDR3 region has 15 residues. Germline assignment: CDR1 SGHTA and CDR2 FQGTGA. CDR3 DNA sequence: TGTGCCAGCAGCTTAACGGGGACAGGGGGCACTGAAGCTTTCTTT. This gives the protein CASSLTGTGGTEAFF.

This chain links TRBV5-3 with TRBJ2-1, with 8 nucleotides matching TRBD2. TRBV5-3 is classed as an ORF, of uncertain function. The CDR3 spans 15 residues. V was clipped by 4 bases and J by 0 bases; unmatched bases: 3. CDR3 protein: CARSLSGGSYNEQFF. CDR3 bases: TGTGCCAGAAGCCTAAGCGGGGGCTCCTACAATGAGCAGTTCTTC.

About this clone: Other DNA sequences within the sample encode an identical CDR3. This chain joins TRBV5-1 and TRBJ1-3; no clear D gene. Germline V gene lookup returns CDR1 SGHRS and CDR2 YFSETQ. The CDR3 has 15 residues. V dropped 0 bases and J dropped 0 bases, with 7 bases sitting between them. Here the CDR3 reads CASSLEGFSGNTIYF. The CDR3 DNA is TGCGCCAGCAGCTTGGAGGGCTTCTCTGGAAACACCATATATTTT.

The table lists this clone with a count of one. The CDR3 loop is CASSIDPDRVNEKLFF. The CDR3 coding sequence is TGTGCCAGTAGTATAGATCCGGACAGGGTAAATGAAAAACTGTTTTTT. This rearrangement joins TRBV19 to TRBJ1-4, with 8 bases matching TRBD1. The germline gives CDR1 LNHDA, CDR2 SQIVND (reference sequence). Trimming removed 0 bases from V and 5 bases from J; junction bases left unmatched: 5. The CDR3 totals 16 residues.

The chain has TRBV9 and TRBJ1-3; D is undetermined. The germline gives CDR1 SGDLS, CDR2 YYNGEE. V gave up 4 bases and J gave up 0 bases, with 20 bases separating them. There are 18 residues in the CDR3. The CDR3 protein is CASSPRDAGSASGNTIYF. CDR3 DNA sequence: TGTGCCAGCAGCCCCAGAGACGCCGGGTCCGCCTCTGGAAACACCATATATTTT.

This rearrangement joins TRBV5-4 to TRBJ2-3; 8 bases match TRBD2. The CDR3 totals 16 residues. With V trimmed by 0 bases and J by 1 base, 4 bases remained unmatched. CDR1 is SGHNT and CDR2 is YYREEE in the germline V gene (reference sequence). For the CDR3, the DNA is TGTGCCAGCAGCTTGGCGGCGGGGGGCCGCACAGATACGCAGTATTTT. Translation: CASSLAAGGRTDTQYF.

This clone has only one observation. The chain couples TRBV2 to TRBJ1-4; D uncertain. The CDR3 extends over 10 amino acids. Germline CDR1 is SNHLY and CDR2 is FYNNEI. V was cut by 8 bases and J by 7 bases, with 5 bases left in between. CDR3 in DNA: TGTGCCAGCTTTGTTGAAAAACTGTTTTTT. This codes for CASFVEKLFF.

The chain joins TRBV27 to TRBJ2-7; D is undetermined. V was trimmed by 1 base and J by 4 bases, leaving 17 bases between them. Germline CDR1 MNHEY, CDR2 SMNVEV (reference sequence). The CDR3 length is 16 residues. CDR3: CASSLWGRAPWYEQYF. CDR3 bases: TGTGCCAGCAGTTTATGGGGTCGGGCGCCGTGGTACGAGCAGTACTTC.

The V and J genes are TRBV7-2 and TRBJ2-3, with 7 bases fitting TRBD2. Germline CDR1 is SGHTA and CDR2 is FQGNSA. J gave up 6 bases and V 2 bases, and 5 bases lay outside the gene matches. The CDR3 extends over 14 amino acids. DNA for the CDR3: TGTGCCAGCAGCTTAAGCGGGGTAATGGATACGCAGTATTTT. The encoded protein is CASSLSGVMDTQYF.

The chain carries TRBV7-3 and TRBJ2-2; D perhaps matches TRBD2 (5 bases). V lost 3 bases and J lost 1, with 9 bases in between. CDR3 length equals 15 residues. Germline values: CDR1 SGHTA, CDR2 FQGTGA. The CDR3 loop is CASSFSGLNTGELFF. Here the CDR3 DNA reads TGTGCCAGCAGCTTTTCAGGACTGAACACCGGGGAGCTGTTTTTT.